The rows below give T cell receptor beta chains drawn from one sample of a study of immune evolution from preneoplasia to lung adenocarcinoma. Only in-frame clones appear in the TCRdb table, and some are missing; sequencing was by immunoSEQ multiplex PCR. The sample includes 20,000 or so clones, 70% to 85% seen only once; the top ten take roughly 5.3%. Input material: FFPE invasive lung adenocarcinoma tissue. All receptors derive from a person between 60 and 69 years old with lung adenocarcinoma. Both conserved end residues are part of each CDR3. The D gene is left open where the match is weak. Some rows mark clone size as missing; the rest say once, few, many or name a class of expanded clone.

abundance: -; len: 15; j_gene: TRBJ2-2; v_gene: TRBV4-1; d_gene: -; CDR3nt: TGCGTCAGCAGCCAAACAGGACTGTCGACCGGGGAGCTGTTTTTT; CDR3aa: CVSSQTGLSTGELFF
abundance: few; len: 16; j_gene: TRBJ1-2; v_gene: TRBV11-2; d_gene: -; CDR3nt: TGTGCCAGCAGCTCCGTAGACGGCCGCGGGGATCACGGCTACACCTTC; CDR3aa: CASSSVDGRGDHGYTF
abundance: -; len: 14; j_gene: TRBJ1-4; v_gene: TRBV9; d_gene: -; CDR3nt: TGTGCCAGCAGCGGGGAGAGGACTAATGAAAAACTGTTTTTT; CDR3aa: CASSGERTNEKLFF
abundance: -; len: 16; j_gene: TRBJ2-7; v_gene: TRBV7-9; d_gene: -; CDR3nt: TGTGCCAGCAGCGCAAGGTCTGGTGGCGGGGGCCACGAGCAGTACTTC; CDR3aa: CASSARSGGGGHEQYF
abundance: -; len: 14; j_gene: TRBJ1-4; v_gene: TRBV11-3; d_gene: -; CDR3nt: TGTGCCAGCAGCTTGGACGGGGCTAATGAAAAACTGTTTTTT; CDR3aa: CASSLDGANEKLFF
abundance: -; len: 18; j_gene: TRBJ2-5; v_gene: TRBV6-1; d_gene: TRBD2; CDR3nt: TGTGCCAGCAGTGAGGGGACTAGCGGGAGTTTTGTAGAAGAGACCCAGTACTTC; CDR3aa: CASSEGTSGSFVEETQYF
abundance: few; len: 15; j_gene: TRBJ1-2; v_gene: TRBV5-4; d_gene: -; CDR3nt: TGTGCCAGCAGCCGACGCACGGCCCGGGAGGGTGGCTACACCTTC; CDR3aa: CASSRRTAREGGYTF
abundance: once; len: 14; j_gene: TRBJ1-5; v_gene: TRBV28; d_gene: TRBD1; CDR3nt: TGTGCCAGCAGTTCGACAGGGAGTAGGAGGCCCCAGCATTTT; CDR3aa: CASSSTGSRRPQHF
abundance: few; len: 12; j_gene: TRBJ2-1; v_gene: TRBV19; d_gene: TRBD2; CDR3nt: TGTGCCACCACGACTAGCGGGCATGAGCAGTTCTTC; CDR3aa: CATTTSGHEQFF
abundance: -; len: 16; j_gene: TRBJ2-1; v_gene: TRBV9; d_gene: -; CDR3nt: TGTGCCAGCAGCGTACTTAGCGGAGAATTCTACAATGAGCAGTTCTTC; CDR3aa: CASSVLSGEFYNEQFF
abundance: -; len: 12; j_gene: TRBJ1-2; v_gene: TRBV5-6; d_gene: -; CDR3nt: TGTGCCAGCAGCCTGTGGGGGAGTGGCTACACCTTC; CDR3aa: CASSLWGSGYTF
abundance: -; len: 16; j_gene: TRBJ2-2; v_gene: TRBV19; d_gene: TRBD2; CDR3nt: TGTGCCAGTAGCCTTCTAGCGGGAGCGGGTACCGGGGAGCTGTTTTTT; CDR3aa: CASSLLAGAGTGELFF
abundance: -; len: 16; j_gene: TRBJ2-2; v_gene: TRBV6-5; d_gene: -; CDR3nt: TGTGCCAGCAGTTACTCGTTCACTAGTCGCACCGGGGAGCTGTTTTTT; CDR3aa: CASSYSFTSRTGELFF
abundance: few; len: 19; j_gene: TRBJ2-6; v_gene: TRBV28; d_gene: TRBD2; CDR3nt: TGTGCCAGTTACACTGGACTAGCGGGAATTGATTCTGGGGCCAACGTCCTGACTTTC; CDR3aa: CASYTGLAGIDSGANVLTF
abundance: once; len: 14; j_gene: TRBJ2-1; v_gene: TRBV5-1; d_gene: TRBD1; CDR3nt: TGCGCCAGCAGTACCGGACAGGGGATGGATGAGCAGTTCTTC; CDR3aa: CASSTGQGMDEQFF
abundance: -; len: 15; j_gene: TRBJ2-7; v_gene: TRBV19; d_gene: TRBD1; CDR3nt: TGTGCCAGTACCTATGGGACAGGGGGGATGTACGAGCAGTACTTC; CDR3aa: CASTYGTGGMYEQYF
abundance: -; len: 14; j_gene: TRBJ1-2; v_gene: TRBV9; d_gene: -; CDR3nt: TGTGCCAGCACCAGGGGCGTTGACCTTTATGGCTACACCTTC; CDR3aa: CASTRGVDLYGYTF
abundance: -; len: 15; j_gene: TRBJ2-1; v_gene: TRBV19; d_gene: -; CDR3nt: TGTGCCAGTAGCGTAGGGATGAGCTCCTACAATGAGCAGTTCTTC; CDR3aa: CASSVGMSSYNEQFF
abundance: once; len: 15; j_gene: TRBJ1-5; v_gene: TRBV28; d_gene: -; CDR3nt: TGTGCCAGCCACCCCTCGAATAGGCTTAATCAGCCCCAGCATTTT; CDR3aa: CASHPSNRLNQPQHF
abundance: -; len: 16; j_gene: TRBJ2-1; v_gene: TRBV5-1; d_gene: TRBD2; CDR3nt: TGCGCCAGCAGCTTAACTAGCGGGGGCTCCTACAATGAGCAGTTCTTC; CDR3aa: CASSLTSGGSYNEQFF
abundance: -; len: 15; j_gene: TRBJ2-1; v_gene: TRBV27; d_gene: TRBD2; CDR3nt: TGTGCCAGCAGACTGACTAGCGGGGGCTACAATGAGCAGTTCTTC; CDR3aa: CASRLTSGGYNEQFF
abundance: -; len: 14; j_gene: TRBJ2-2; v_gene: TRBV5-5; d_gene: -; CDR3nt: TGTGCCAGCAGCTTGGATCTGTTTCCGAGGGAGCTGTTTTTT; CDR3aa: CASSLDLFPRELFF
abundance: -; len: 15; j_gene: TRBJ2-5; v_gene: TRBV7-6; d_gene: -; CDR3nt: TGTGCCAGCAGCTTGTACATGACGGGCGTGGAGACCCAGTACTTC; CDR3aa: CASSLYMTGVETQYF
abundance: -; len: 15; j_gene: TRBJ2-7; v_gene: TRBV6-4; d_gene: -; CDR3nt: TGTGCCAGCAGTGACTCGGGTGACAGGAGGAACGAGCAGTACTTC; CDR3aa: CASSDSGDRRNEQYF
abundance: -; len: 13; j_gene: TRBJ2-7; v_gene: TRBV29-1; d_gene: TRBD1; CDR3nt: TGCAGCGTCTTGACAGGGGGATCCTACGAGCAGTACTTC; CDR3aa: CSVLTGGSYEQYF
abundance: -; len: 15; j_gene: TRBJ2-2; v_gene: TRBV7-2; d_gene: TRBD1; CDR3nt: TGTGCCAGCAGCCCTAGACAGGGGGTAACCGGGGAGCTGTTTTTT; CDR3aa: CASSPRQGVTGELFF
abundance: few; len: 12; j_gene: TRBJ2-3; v_gene: TRBV29-1; d_gene: TRBD1; CDR3nt: TGCAGCGGACAGGGGGTTGTAGATACGCAGTATTTT; CDR3aa: CSGQGVVDTQYF
abundance: few; len: 14; j_gene: TRBJ1-2; v_gene: TRBV7-2; d_gene: -; CDR3nt: TGTGCCAGCAGCTCCTCCCAGGGCCGACGGGGCTACACCTTC; CDR3aa: CASSSSQGRRGYTF
abundance: -; len: 13; j_gene: TRBJ1-4; v_gene: TRBV21-1; d_gene: -; CDR3nt: TGTGCCAGCAGCAGGGGAGGGTGGGAAAAACTGTTTTTT; CDR3aa: CASSRGGWEKLFF
abundance: -; len: 13; j_gene: TRBJ1-5; v_gene: TRBV12-5; d_gene: -; CDR3nt: TGTGCTAGTGGTCTAGACCGCGATCAGCCCCAGCATTTT; CDR3aa: CASGLDRDQPQHF
abundance: -; len: 13; j_gene: TRBJ2-7; v_gene: TRBV5-1; d_gene: -; CDR3nt: TGCGCCAGCAGCAAGGAAGGCACCTATGAGCAGTACTTC; CDR3aa: CASSKEGTYEQYF
abundance: -; len: 13; j_gene: TRBJ2-2; v_gene: TRBV10-3; d_gene: -; CDR3nt: TGTGCCATCGGGGGAAGCAACACCGGGGAGCTGTTTTTT; CDR3aa: CAIGGSNTGELFF
abundance: once; len: 14; j_gene: TRBJ1-1; v_gene: TRBV30; d_gene: -; CDR3nt: TGTGCCTGGAGTCCCGCAAGCATGACCACTGAAGCTTTCTTT; CDR3aa: CAWSPASMTTEAFF
abundance: -; len: 14; j_gene: TRBJ2-1; v_gene: TRBV18; d_gene: TRBD2; CDR3nt: TGTGCCAGCTCCGAGGCGGGGGCCTACAATGAGCAGTTCTTC; CDR3aa: CASSEAGAYNEQFF
abundance: -; len: 13; j_gene: TRBJ2-3; v_gene: TRBV14; d_gene: -; CDR3nt: TGTGCCAGCAGCCAACGCCTCACAGATACGCAGTATTTT; CDR3aa: CASSQRLTDTQYF
abundance: once; len: 14; j_gene: TRBJ2-3; v_gene: TRBV5-1; d_gene: -; CDR3nt: TGCGCCAGTTCCCGGAACAGGCTCACAGATACGCAGTATTTT; CDR3aa: CASSRNRLTDTQYF
abundance: -; len: 13; j_gene: TRBJ1-5; v_gene: TRBV27; d_gene: -; CDR3nt: TGTGCCAGCAGTGCTTATCAGGATCAGCCCCAGCATTTT; CDR3aa: CASSAYQDQPQHF
abundance: -; len: 13; j_gene: TRBJ2-3; v_gene: TRBV6-1; d_gene: TRBD2; CDR3nt: TGTGCCAGCATACTGGCGGGAGGGGGCACGCAGTATTTT; CDR3aa: CASILAGGGTQYF
abundance: -; len: 13; j_gene: TRBJ2-1; v_gene: TRBV28; d_gene: TRBD1; CDR3nt: TGTGCTCTCTCAGGACAGGCGTTTAGTGAGCAGTTCTTC; CDR3aa: CALSGQAFSEQFF
abundance: -; len: 13; j_gene: TRBJ1-1; v_gene: TRBV7-2; d_gene: -; CDR3nt: TGTGCCAGCAGCGTTAGTAGCCGAGTGGGAGCTTTCTTT; CDR3aa: CASSVSSRVGAFF
abundance: -; len: 15; j_gene: TRBJ1-4; v_gene: TRBV2; d_gene: -; CDR3nt: TGTGCCAGCAGTGGTGAGGATCTAAGGAATGAAAAACTGTTTTTT; CDR3aa: CASSGEDLRNEKLFF
abundance: once; len: 13; j_gene: TRBJ2-7; v_gene: TRBV5-6; d_gene: TRBD1; CDR3nt: TGTGCCAGCAGCCAGGGACAGACCTACGAGCAGTACTTC; CDR3aa: CASSQGQTYEQYF
abundance: -; len: 14; j_gene: TRBJ2-2; v_gene: TRBV19; d_gene: TRBD1; CDR3nt: TGTGCCAGTAGAGGGACAGGGGTCGCCGGGGAGCTGTTTTTT; CDR3aa: CASRGTGVAGELFF
abundance: once; len: 14; j_gene: TRBJ1-2; v_gene: TRBV5-1; d_gene: -; CDR3nt: TGCGCCAGCAGCTTGGCGTCGAAAACCTATGGCTACACCTTC; CDR3aa: CASSLASKTYGYTF
abundance: -; len: 15; j_gene: TRBJ1-5; v_gene: TRBV28; d_gene: TRBD1; CDR3nt: TGTGCCAGCAGATGGGACAGGGGCAGCAATCAGCCCCAGCATTTT; CDR3aa: CASRWDRGSNQPQHF